These 16 T cell receptor beta chains were sequenced from one sample in a study of OX40 agonist ivuxolimab in advanced cancers. This table comes from immunoSEQ multiplex PCR, and its TCRdb copy is limited to in-frame clones, with some not included. The sample lists approximately 40,000 clones, 83% occurring once. Here the sequenced sample was CD4+ or CD8+ T cells sorted from blood, taken in a trial of the OX40 agonist ivuxolimab. The origin of the receptors is an adult with an advanced solid tumor such as melanoma, head and neck, liver or kidney cancer.

A few counts support this clone. The rearrangement uses TRBV6-1 and TRBJ2-3; D is possibly TRBD1 (6 bases). Germline CDR1 reads MNHNS; CDR2 reads SASEGT. V lost 1 base and J lost 2, with 7 bases in between. The CDR3 extends over 14 amino acids. In DNA form, the CDR3 reads TGTGCCAGCAGTGAAGGGGGGCCCACAGATACGCAGTATTTT. The encoded protein is CASSEGGPTDTQYF.

The genes are TRBV6-6 and TRBJ2-5; D uncertain. Germline V gene sequence: CDR1 MNHNY, CDR2 SVGAGI (reference sequence). This CDR3 has 13 amino acids. V gave up 0 bases and J gave up 5 bases, with 7 bases separating them. CDR3 DNA sequence: TGTGCCAGCAGTTACTCCGAGGTTGAGACCCAGTACTTC. It yields the protein CASSYSEVETQYF.

The chain is built from TRBV4-1 and TRBJ1-5; tentative D call: TRBD1 (5 bases). The V gene lost 1 base and the J gene lost 6 bases, with 7 bases spanning the gap. The CDR3 contains 13 residues. Germline V gives CDR1 MGHRA, CDR2 YSYEKL. CDR3 DNA: TGCGCCAGCAGCCAAGCAGGGTCTCAGCCCCAGCATTTT. It specifies CASSQAGSQPQHF.

The rearrangement uses TRBV4-1 and TRBJ2-1; TRBD1 matches 12 bases. After removal of 5 bases from V and 6 bases from J, the junction contained 11 bases not matched to a gene. Germline V lookup: CDR1 MGHRA, CDR2 YSYEKL. The CDR3 totals 17 residues. The CDR3 region has the DNA TGCGCCAGCAGCTCAGACCCCCCGGGACAGGGGGCCAATGAGCAGTTCTTC. This encodes CASSSDPPGQGANEQFF.

Concerning this clone itself: Other DNA sequences from this sample encode an identical CDR3 as well. The rearrangement uses TRBV7-3 and TRBJ2-2; D remains unclear. The length of the CDR3 is 12 residues. CDR1 is SGHTA and CDR2 is FQGTGA in the germline V gene. V lost 4 bases and J lost 4, with 4 bases in between. CDR3 sequence: CASSSSTGELFF. The CDR3 DNA reads as TGTGCCAGCAGCTCCAGCACCGGGGAGCTGTTTTTT.

For the CDR3, the DNA is TGTGCCAGCAGAGGGGAGCCCTCCTACGAGCAGTACTTC. Protein sequence: CASRGEPSYEQYF. The genes are TRBV11-2 and TRBJ2-7; D assignment may be TRBD1 or TRBD2 (5 bases each). Trimming pared 6 bases from V and 0 bases from J, leaving 9 bases between. CDR3 length equals 13 residues. Germline CDR1 is SGHAT and CDR2 is FQNNGV. The full variable domain, its missing parts supplied by reference TRBV11-2 and TRBJ2-7, is EAGVAQSPRYKIIEKRQSVAFWCNPISGHATLYWYQQILGQGPKLLIQFQNNGVVDDSQLPKDRFSAERLKGVDSTLKIQPAKLEDSAVYLCASRGEPSYEQYFGPGTRLTVT.

The chain is built from TRBV29-1 and TRBJ1-1, with 9 bases lining up with TRBD1. J was trimmed by 5 bases and V by 5 bases; bases with no gene match: 6. Per the germline V gene, CDR1 is SQVTM and CDR2 is ANQGSEA. The CDR3 contains 13 residues. The CDR3 loop reads CSVRDRGGTEAFF. DNA for the CDR3: TGCAGCGTTCGAGACAGGGGGGGTACTGAAGCTTTCTTT.

This chain connects TRBV4-1 to TRBJ2-4; D gene unclear. This CDR3 spans 15 amino acids. V was cut by 0 bases and J by 5 bases, with 11 bases left in between. CDR1 is MGHRA, CDR2 YSYEKL, per germline. Here the CDR3 reads CASSQEPVTQNIQYF. CDR3 coding DNA: TGCGCCAGCAGCCAAGAACCGGTGACGCAAAACATTCAGTACTTC.

The CDR3 loop is CASREDGNSGNTIYF. CDR3 sequence (DNA): TGTGCCAGCAGAGAGGACGGGAACTCTGGAAACACCATATATTTT. V gene TRBV2 combines with J gene TRBJ1-3; the D is unclear. The germline V gene has CDR1 SNHLY and CDR2 FYNNEI. The CDR3 contains 15 residues. V was clipped by 6 bases and J by 0 bases, with 12 bases between them.

With regard to this clone: One end of the junction is discordant with germline, which a read error may explain. The CDR3 bases are TGTGCCAGCAATTTACAGGGCACCTACAATGAGCAGTTCTTC. It yields the protein CASNLQGTYNEQFF. The chain joins TRBV27 to TRBJ2-1; D possibly corresponds to TRBD1 (6 bases). The germline gives CDR1 MNHEY, CDR2 SMNVEV (reference sequence). CDR3 size: 14 residues.

V and J are TRBV7-8 and TRBJ2-3; D is unclear. The CDR3 runs 14 residues. Trimming removed 3 bases from V and 2 bases from J, with 9 bases in between. The V gene's germline CDR1 is SGHVS and CDR2 FQNEAQ. CDR3 loop: CASSFEGLTDTQYF. CDR3 sequence (DNA): TGTGCCAGCAGCTTTGAAGGGCTCACAGATACGCAGTATTTT.

This clone was seen a few times. CDR3: CASSVAGNTEAFF. In nucleotides, the CDR3 is TGTGCCAGCAGCGTTGCAGGGAACACTGAAGCTTTCTTT. The V and J genes are TRBV9 and TRBJ1-1; D gene uncertain. V lost 2 bases, J lost 1 base, and 6 bases lay in between. Per germline, CDR1 SGDLS and CDR2 YYNGEE. The CDR3 totals 13 residues.

J is TRBJ2-1 and V is TRBV5-1; TRBD2 agrees at 9 bases. CDR3 length: 13 residues. The junction had 5 bases not matched to a gene; V was cut back by 3 bases and J by 10 bases. In germline, CDR1 is SGHRS, CDR2 YFSETQ. CDR3 sequence reads: CASSSGLAREQFF. CDR3 nucleotide sequence: TGCGCCAGCAGCTCTGGACTAGCGCGAGAGCAGTTCTTC. The whole variable domain, remainder taken from reference TRBV5-1 and TRBJ2-1, is KAGVTQTPRYLIKTRGQQVTLSCSPISGHRSVSWYQQTPGQGLQFLFEYFSETQRNKGNFPGRFSGRQFSNSRSEMNVSTLELGDSALYLCASSSGLAREQFFGPGTRLTVL.

The gene calls are TRBV9 and TRBJ2-5; unclear D gene. The germline V and J ends were trimmed by 4 bases and 0 bases, with 16 bases remaining between them. The CDR3 runs 16 residues. CDR1 and CDR2 (germline): SGDLS, YYNGEE. CDR3 region: CASSPWGSSYQETQYF. The CDR3 DNA sequence: TGTGCCAGCAGCCCCTGGGGATCGTCGTACCAAGAGACCCAGTACTTC.

This clone was seen repeatedly, ten times or more. J is TRBJ1-2 and V is TRBV6-1; D not resolved. Trimming removed 6 bases from V and 4 bases from J, with 6 bases in between. The CDR3 is 11 amino acids. Per germline, CDR1 MNHNS and CDR2 SASEGT. Written as DNA, the CDR3 is TGTGCCAGCAGGAGCTCCTATGGCTACACCTTC. Amino acid sequence: CASRSSYGYTF.

The J gene is TRBJ2-5, the V gene TRBV29-1, with 7 bases matching TRBD2. The CDR3 is 17 amino acids. From germline, CDR1 is SQVTM and CDR2 ANQGSEA. The V and J ends lost 2 bases and 1 base, in that order; junction bases with no gene match: 13. This CDR3 reads CSVEYGWGGSPQETQYF. The CDR3, as DNA: TGCAGCGTTGAATACGGGTGGGGGGGGAGCCCCCAAGAGACCCAGTACTTC. Full variable domain (remainder filled in from reference TRBV29-1 and TRBJ2-5): SAVISQKPSRDICQRGTSLTIQCQVDSQVTMMFWYRQQPGQSLTLIATANQGSEATYESGFVIDKFPISRPNLTFSTLTVSNMSPEDSSIYLCSVEYGWGGSPQETQYFGPGTRLLVL.